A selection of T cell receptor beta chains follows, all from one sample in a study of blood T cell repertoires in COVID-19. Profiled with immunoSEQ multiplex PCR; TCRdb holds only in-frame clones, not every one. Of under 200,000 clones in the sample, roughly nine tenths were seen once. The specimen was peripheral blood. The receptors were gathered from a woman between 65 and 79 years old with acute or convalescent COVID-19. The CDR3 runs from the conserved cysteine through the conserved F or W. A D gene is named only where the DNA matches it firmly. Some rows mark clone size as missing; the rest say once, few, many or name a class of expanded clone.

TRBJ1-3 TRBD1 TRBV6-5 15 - CASSPPGQSGNTIYF TGTGCCAGCAGTCCTCCGGGACAGTCTGGAAACACCATATATTTT
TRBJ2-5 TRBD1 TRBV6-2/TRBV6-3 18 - CASSYPGTGLDVQETQYF TGTGCCAGCAGTTACCCCGGGACAGGGTTGGACGTTCAAGAGACCCAGTACTTC
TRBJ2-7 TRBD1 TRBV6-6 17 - CASSQFITGTGGHEQYF TGTGCCAGCAGTCAATTCATTACCGGGACAGGGGGGCACGAGCAGTACTTC
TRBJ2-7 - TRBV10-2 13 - CASKTLSGYEQYF TGCGCCAGCAAGACCCTAAGCGGCTACGAGCAGTACTTC
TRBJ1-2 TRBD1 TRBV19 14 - CASSTRQGVGGYTF TGTGCCAGTAGTACAAGACAGGGTGTCGGTGGCTACACCTTC
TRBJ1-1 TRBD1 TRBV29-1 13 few CSVGTGDYTEAFF TGCAGCGTCGGGACAGGGGACTACACTGAAGCTTTCTTT
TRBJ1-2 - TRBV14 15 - CASSQFRRGGYGYTF TGTGCCAGCAGCCAATTCCGCCGGGGAGGCTATGGCTACACCTTC
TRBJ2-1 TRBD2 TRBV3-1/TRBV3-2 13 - CASSPWAGGPQFF TGTGCCAGCAGCCCCTGGGCGGGGGGCCCACAGTTCTTC
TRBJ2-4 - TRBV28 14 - CASSRRGAKNIQYF TGTGCCAGCAGCCGACGGGGGGCCAAAAACATTCAGTACTTC
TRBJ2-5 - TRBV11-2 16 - CASSLFLTGKGETQYF TGTGCCAGCAGCTTATTTCTCACAGGGAAGGGAGAGACCCAGTACTTC
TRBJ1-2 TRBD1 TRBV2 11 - CASSRGRGYTF TGTGCCAGTTCCAGGGGGCGCGGCTACACCTTC
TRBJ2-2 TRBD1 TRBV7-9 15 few CASSFGTANTGELFF TGTGCCAGCAGCTTCGGGACAGCGAACACCGGGGAGCTGTTTTTT
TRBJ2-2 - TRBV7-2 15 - CASRGPGQNTGELFF TGTGCCAGCCGCGGACCGGGACAAAACACCGGGGAGCTGTTTTTT
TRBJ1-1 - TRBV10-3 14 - CAISEYGGNTEAFF TGTGCCATCAGTGAGTATGGCGGGAACACTGAAGCTTTCTTT
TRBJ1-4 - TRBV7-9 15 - CASSVGQTSTEKLFF TGTGCCAGCAGCGTCGGACAAACCTCTACTGAAAAACTGTTTTTT
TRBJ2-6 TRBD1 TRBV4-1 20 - CASSYNRIGTGISGANVLTF TGCGCCAGCAGCTATAATAGAATTGGGACAGGGATCTCTGGGGCCAACGTCCTGACTTTC
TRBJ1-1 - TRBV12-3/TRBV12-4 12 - CASSLRGGEAFF TGTGCCAGCAGTTTACGGGGTGGGGAAGCTTTCTTT
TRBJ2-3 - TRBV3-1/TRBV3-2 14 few CASSPGSDRYTQYF TGTGCCAGCAGCCCCGGGAGCGATCGTTATACGCAGTATTTT
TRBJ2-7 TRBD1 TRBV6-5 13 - CASSDRGPTRQYF TGTGCCAGCTCGGACAGGGGGCCCACGCGGCAGTACTTC
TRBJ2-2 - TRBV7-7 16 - CASSRGWGPNTGELFF TGTGCCAGCAGCCGCGGATGGGGCCCGAACACCGGGGAGCTGTTTTTT
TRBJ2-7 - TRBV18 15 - CASSTLLTGIAEQYF TGTGCCAGCTCAACCCTACTGACAGGAATCGCCGAGCAGTACTTC
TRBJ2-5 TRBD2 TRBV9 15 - CASSVALAGVETQYF TGTGCCAGCAGCGTAGCACTAGCGGGAGTCGAGACCCAGTACTTC
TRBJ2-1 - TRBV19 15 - CASSILLVPYNEQFF TGTGCCAGTAGTATACTACTAGTTCCCTACAATGAGCAGTTCTTC
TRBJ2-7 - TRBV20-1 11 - CSASNYYEQYF TGCAGTGCTTCCAACTACTACGAGCAGTACTTC